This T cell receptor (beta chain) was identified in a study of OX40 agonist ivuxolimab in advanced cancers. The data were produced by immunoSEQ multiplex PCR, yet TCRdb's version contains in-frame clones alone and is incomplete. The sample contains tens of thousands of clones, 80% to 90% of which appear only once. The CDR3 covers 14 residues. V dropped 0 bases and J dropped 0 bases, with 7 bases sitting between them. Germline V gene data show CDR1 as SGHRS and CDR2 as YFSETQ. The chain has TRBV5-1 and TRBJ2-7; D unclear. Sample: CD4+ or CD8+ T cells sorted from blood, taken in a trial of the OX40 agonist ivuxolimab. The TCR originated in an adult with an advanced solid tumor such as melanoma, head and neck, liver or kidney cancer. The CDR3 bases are TGCGCCAGCAGCTTGGACAGTCGCTCCTACGAGCAGTACTTC. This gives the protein CASSLDSRSYEQYF.